This T cell receptor (beta chain) was captured by sequencing in a study of coeliac disease. Produced via immunoSEQ multiplex PCR; TCRdb's table is partial and in-frame only. Of around 5,600 clones detected, roughly 49% appear once; the ten largest clones hold about 6%. From germline, CDR1 is SEHNR and CDR2 FQNEAQ (reference sequence). Trimming removed 5 bases at V and 8 bases at J, with 15 bases between. The length of the CDR3 is 13 residues. The specimen was intraepithelial lymphocytes from the gut. The TCR was taken from a woman between 25 and 40 years old with active celiac disease. This chain connects TRBV7-9 to TRBJ1-2, with a weak D call TRBD1 (5 bases). The CDR3 nucleotides read TGTGCCAGCAGCCAATGGGCCCAGGGAGGCTACACCTTC. It yields the protein CASSQWAQGGYTF.